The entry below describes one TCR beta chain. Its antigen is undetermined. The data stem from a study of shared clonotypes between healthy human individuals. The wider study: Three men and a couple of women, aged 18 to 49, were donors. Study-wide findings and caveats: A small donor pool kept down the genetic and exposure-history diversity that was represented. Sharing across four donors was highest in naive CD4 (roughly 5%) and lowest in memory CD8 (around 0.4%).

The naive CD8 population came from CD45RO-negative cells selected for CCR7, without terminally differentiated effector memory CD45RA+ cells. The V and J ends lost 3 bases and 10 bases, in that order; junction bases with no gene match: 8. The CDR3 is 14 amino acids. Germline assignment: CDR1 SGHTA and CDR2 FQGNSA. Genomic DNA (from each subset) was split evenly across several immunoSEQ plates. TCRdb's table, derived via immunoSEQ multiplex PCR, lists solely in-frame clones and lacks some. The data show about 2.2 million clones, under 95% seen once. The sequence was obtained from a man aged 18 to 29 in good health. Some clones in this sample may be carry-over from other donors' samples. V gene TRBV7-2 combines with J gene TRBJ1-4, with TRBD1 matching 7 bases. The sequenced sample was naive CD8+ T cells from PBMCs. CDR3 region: CASSFETGAGKLFF. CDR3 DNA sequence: TGTGCCAGCAGCTTTGAAACAGGGGCCGGAAAACTGTTTTTT. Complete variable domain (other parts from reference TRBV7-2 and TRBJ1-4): GAGVSQSPSNKVTEKGKDVELRCDPISGHTALYWYRQSLGQGLEFLIYFQGNSAPDKSGLPSDRFSAERTGGSVSTLTIQRTQQEDSAVYLCASSFETGAGKLFFGSGTQLSVL.